A single TCR beta chain is shown here with its context. Its cognate antigen is unknown. The data were taken from a study of T cell responses to AZD1222 COVID-19 vaccine. Overall study results and limits: Among spike-specific TCRs, nearly half reportedly target unmutated variant regions. Vaccine-associated CD4 TCRs ranged over spike, dominating at 160-218 and 743-854. There were repertoire samples only from the period after the peak T cell response. A rise in Spike-specific TCR breadth and depth followed two AZD1222 doses.

TCRdb's table, derived via immunoSEQ multiplex PCR, lists solely in-frame clones and lacks some. The sample includes 140,000 to 150,000 clones, about 94% of them seen just once. Germline V CDR1 and CDR2: GTSNPN, SVGIG (reference sequence). This CDR3 contains 14 residues. V lost 2 bases, J lost 3 bases, and 11 bases lay in between. The sequencing used peripheral blood, collected on day 0 of AZD1222 vaccination. The TCR originated in an adult in good health. The V gene is TRBV30, the J gene TRBJ1-5; TRBD1 might be the D (5 bases). CDR3 protein: CAWSTGGFNQPQHF. CDR3 nucleotide sequence: TGTGCCTGGAGTACTGGGGGTTTCAATCAGCCCCAGCATTTT.